The rows below give T cell receptor beta chains drawn from one sample of a study of CD8 T cells in ankylosing spondylitis. MiXCR, run by TCRdb on the 5' RACE reads, gives a single entry per CDR3 protein. Of around 130,000 distinct CDR3 sequences detected, roughly an eighth appear once; the ten largest clones hold 2.5% to 3.5%. The sample consisted of blood, either unsorted or a sorted T cell fraction (not recorded which). The receptors derive from a female donor with ankylosing spondylitis or in good health (not recorded which). Both conserved end residues are part of each CDR3.

V gene: TRBV2
J gene: TRBJ1-2
CDR3 protein: CASREGANYGYTF

V gene: TRBV15
J gene: TRBJ1-1
CDR3 protein: CATSRGQGAEAFF

V gene: TRBV27
J gene: TRBJ2-7
CDR3 protein: CASSLTAGLSYEQYF

V gene: TRBV5-4
J gene: TRBJ2-1
CDR3 protein: CASSAAVLAGANEQFF

V gene: TRBV5-1
J gene: TRBJ2-3
CDR3 protein: CASSLSAGMDTQYF

V gene: TRBV20-1
J gene: TRBJ2-5
CDR3 protein: CSAVGQLQETQYF

V gene: TRBV25-1
J gene: TRBJ2-1
CDR3 protein: CASSEYSISGTSLGGEQFF

V gene: TRBV20-1
J gene: TRBJ1-2
CDR3 protein: CSAREGGAANYGYTF

V gene: TRBV5-6
J gene: TRBJ2-2
CDR3 protein: CASSYGTGGGTGELFF

V gene: TRBV7-2
J gene: TRBJ2-1
CDR3 protein: CASSEGQPNEQFF

V gene: TRBV6-1
J gene: TRBJ2-3
CDR3 protein: CASSLQGAAGTDTQYF

V gene: TRBV27
J gene: TRBJ2-7
CDR3 protein: CASSLGRASYEQYF

V gene: TRBV27
J gene: TRBJ2-7
CDR3 protein: CASSFRGDIIYEQYF

V gene: TRBV2
J gene: TRBJ1-6
CDR3 protein: CASRIGQIDNSPLHF

V gene: TRBV20-1
J gene: TRBJ2-7
CDR3 protein: CSALGLLEQYF

V gene: TRBV12-3/TRBV12-4
J gene: TRBJ2-5
CDR3 protein: CASGQQETQYF

V gene: TRBV5-4
J gene: TRBJ2-4
CDR3 protein: CASSRPGTGRDIQYF

V gene: TRBV5-1
J gene: TRBJ1-5
CDR3 protein: CASRQGPNQPQHF

V gene: TRBV6-5
J gene: TRBJ1-2
CDR3 protein: CASSYGDRGYTF

V gene: TRBV15
J gene: TRBJ1-1
CDR3 protein: CATSREKWADTEAFF

V gene: TRBV11-2
J gene: TRBJ2-7
CDR3 protein: CASSPGGSYEQYF

V gene: TRBV6-1
J gene: TRBJ2-1
CDR3 protein: CASGLAGLSYNEQFF

V gene: TRBV2
J gene: TRBJ1-4
CDR3 protein: CAGRRRADEKLFF

V gene: TRBV7-9
J gene: TRBJ2-5
CDR3 protein: CATYSGRDETQYF

V gene: TRBV20-1
J gene: TRBJ2-7
CDR3 protein: CSVPGRARSEQYF

V gene: TRBV5-1
J gene: TRBJ2-1
CDR3 protein: CASSLVGTNNEQFF

V gene: TRBV20-1
J gene: TRBJ2-3
CDR3 protein: CSARDPGLAGEPAYTDTQYF

V gene: TRBV5-1
J gene: TRBJ2-2
CDR3 protein: CASSFGQGNTGELFF

V gene: TRBV12-3/TRBV12-4
J gene: TRBJ1-1
CDR3 protein: CASRTGGIAEAFF

V gene: TRBV20-1
J gene: TRBJ1-5
CDR3 protein: CSALSVTGGNQPQHF

V gene: TRBV15
J gene: TRBJ2-5
CDR3 protein: CATSRAQGAQETQYF

V gene: TRBV20-1
J gene: TRBJ2-1
CDR3 protein: CSARLVYNEQFF

V gene: TRBV7-3
J gene: TRBJ2-3
CDR3 protein: CASSLRASGRASTDTQYF

V gene: TRBV5-1
J gene: TRBJ1-2
CDR3 protein: CASAEGGSTVYGYTF

V gene: TRBV6-2/TRBV6-3
J gene: TRBJ1-1
CDR3 protein: CASRGDRNTEAFF

V gene: TRBV5-6
J gene: TRBJ1-2
CDR3 protein: CASSSGQAPMGNYGYTF

V gene: TRBV28
J gene: TRBJ2-2
CDR3 protein: CASSLTTGELFF

V gene: TRBV2
J gene: TRBJ2-5
CDR3 protein: CASLRTGMYQETQYF

V gene: TRBV12-3/TRBV12-4
J gene: TRBJ2-7
CDR3 protein: CASGRTDLSYEQYF